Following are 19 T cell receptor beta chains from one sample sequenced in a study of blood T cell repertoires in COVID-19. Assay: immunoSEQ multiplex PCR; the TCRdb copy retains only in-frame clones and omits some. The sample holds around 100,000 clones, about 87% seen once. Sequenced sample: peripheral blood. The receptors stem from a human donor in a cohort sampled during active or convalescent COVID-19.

CDR3 in amino acids: CASSSGRGSAEAFF. The CDR3 nucleotides read TGTGCCAGCAGCTCCGGTCGGGGAAGTGCTGAAGCTTTCTTT. The rearrangement joins TRBV7-3 to TRBJ1-1, with D unresolved. CDR3 length: 14 residues. Per germline, CDR1 SGHTA and CDR2 FQGTGA. The V and J ends lost 4 bases and 6 bases respectively, with 15 bases between them.

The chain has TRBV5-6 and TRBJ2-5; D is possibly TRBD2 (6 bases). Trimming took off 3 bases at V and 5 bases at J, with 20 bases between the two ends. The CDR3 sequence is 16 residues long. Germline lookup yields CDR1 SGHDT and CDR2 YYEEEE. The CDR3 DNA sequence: TGTGCCAGCAGCTGGAAGGGACTCCAGCCCTGGGAGACCCAGTACTTC. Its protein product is CASSWKGLQPWETQYF.

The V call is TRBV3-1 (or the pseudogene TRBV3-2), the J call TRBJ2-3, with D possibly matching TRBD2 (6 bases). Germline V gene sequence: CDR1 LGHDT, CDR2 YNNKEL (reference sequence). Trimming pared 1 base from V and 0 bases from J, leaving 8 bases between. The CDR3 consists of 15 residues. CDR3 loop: CASSQALASTDTQYF. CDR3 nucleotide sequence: TGTGCCAGCAGCCAAGCACTAGCAAGCACAGATACGCAGTATTTT.

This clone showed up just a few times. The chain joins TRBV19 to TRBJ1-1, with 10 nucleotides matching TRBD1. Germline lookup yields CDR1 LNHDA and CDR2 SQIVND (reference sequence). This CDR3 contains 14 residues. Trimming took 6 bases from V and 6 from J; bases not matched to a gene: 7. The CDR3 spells CASSLGQGDSEAFF. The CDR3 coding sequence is TGTGCCAGTAGCTTAGGACAGGGGGACTCTGAAGCTTTCTTT.

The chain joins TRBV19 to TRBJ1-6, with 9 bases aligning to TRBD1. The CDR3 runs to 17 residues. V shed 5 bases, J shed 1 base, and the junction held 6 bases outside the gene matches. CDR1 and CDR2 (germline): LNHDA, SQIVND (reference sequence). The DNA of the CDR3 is TGTGCCAGTAGTGACTTACAGGGGGCATCCTATAATTCACCCCTCCACTTT. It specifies CASSDLQGASYNSPLHF.

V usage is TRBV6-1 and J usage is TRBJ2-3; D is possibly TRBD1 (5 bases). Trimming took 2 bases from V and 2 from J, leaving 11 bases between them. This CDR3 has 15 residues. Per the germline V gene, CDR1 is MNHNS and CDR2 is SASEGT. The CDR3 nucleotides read TGTGCCAGCAGTGAAATCCCAGGGTTCACAGATACGCAGTATTTT. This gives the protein CASSEIPGFTDTQYF.

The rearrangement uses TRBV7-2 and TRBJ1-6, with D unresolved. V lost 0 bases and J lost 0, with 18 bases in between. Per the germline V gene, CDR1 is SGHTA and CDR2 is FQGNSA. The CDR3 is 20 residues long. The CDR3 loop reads CASSLATRGGASSYNSPLHF. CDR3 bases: TGTGCCAGCAGCTTAGCTACACGGGGTGGAGCGAGCTCCTATAATTCACCCCTCCACTTT.

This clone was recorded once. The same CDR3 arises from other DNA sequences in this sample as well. This CDR3 is CASSPRDGELFF. For the CDR3, the DNA is TGTGCCAGCAGCCCCCGCGACGGGGAGCTGTTTTTT. The chain couples TRBV7-9 to TRBJ2-2, with unresolved D. Trimming stripped 5 bases from V and 7 bases from J, with 8 bases between. The CDR3 sequence is 12 residues long. CDR1 and CDR2 from the germline V gene are SEHNR and FQNEAQ (reference sequence).

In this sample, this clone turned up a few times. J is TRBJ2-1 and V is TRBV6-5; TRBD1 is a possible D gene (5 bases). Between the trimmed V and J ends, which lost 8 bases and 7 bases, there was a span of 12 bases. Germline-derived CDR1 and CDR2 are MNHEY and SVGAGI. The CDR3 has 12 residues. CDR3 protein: CASGNAGNEQFF. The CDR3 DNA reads TGTGCCAGCGGTAATGCAGGGAATGAGCAGTTCTTC.

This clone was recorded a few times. CDR3 coding DNA: TGCAGCGTTGTTCTCGTCCGGGTAGGGGGTAATGAAAAACTGTTTTTT. Encoded protein: CSVVLVRVGGNEKLFF. The rearrangement joins TRBV29-1 to TRBJ1-4; D possibly corresponds to TRBD1 (6 bases). V was trimmed by 4 bases and J by 4 bases, leaving 19 bases between them. Germline CDR1 SQVTM, CDR2 ANQGSEA. CDR3 size: 16 residues.

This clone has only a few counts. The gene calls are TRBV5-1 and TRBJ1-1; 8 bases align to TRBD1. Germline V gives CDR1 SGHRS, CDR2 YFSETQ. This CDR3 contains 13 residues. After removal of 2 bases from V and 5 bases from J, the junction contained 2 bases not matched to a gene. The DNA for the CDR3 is TGCGCCAGCAGCTTCCGACAGGGGACTGAAGCTTTCTTT. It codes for CASSFRQGTEAFF. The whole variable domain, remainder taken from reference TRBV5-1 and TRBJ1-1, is KAGVTQTPRYLIKTRGQQVTLSCSPISGHRSVSWYQQTPGQGLQFLFEYFSETQRNKGNFPGRFSGRQFSNSRSEMNVSTLELGDSALYLCASSFRQGTEAFFGQGTRLTVV.

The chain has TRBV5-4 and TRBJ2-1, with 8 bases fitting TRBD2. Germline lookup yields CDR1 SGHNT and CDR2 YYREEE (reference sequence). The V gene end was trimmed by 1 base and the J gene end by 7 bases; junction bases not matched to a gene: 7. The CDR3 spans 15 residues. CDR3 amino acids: CASSLRRGAGNEQFF. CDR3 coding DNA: TGTGCCAGCAGCTTGAGGCGGGGGGCCGGGAATGAGCAGTTCTTC.

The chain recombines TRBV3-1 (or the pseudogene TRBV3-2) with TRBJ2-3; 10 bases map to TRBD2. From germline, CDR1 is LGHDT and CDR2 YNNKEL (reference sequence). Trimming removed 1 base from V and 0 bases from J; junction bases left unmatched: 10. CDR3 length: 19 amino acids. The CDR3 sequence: CASSQVEAGGTFSTDTQYF. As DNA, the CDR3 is TGTGCCAGCAGCCAAGTGGAAGCGGGGGGGACCTTTAGCACAGATACGCAGTATTTT.

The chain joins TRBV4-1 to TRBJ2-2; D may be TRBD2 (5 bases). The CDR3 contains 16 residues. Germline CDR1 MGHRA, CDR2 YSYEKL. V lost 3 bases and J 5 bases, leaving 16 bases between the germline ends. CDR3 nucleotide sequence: TGCGCCAGCAGCCAGCCGCGTCGGGGTCGGACCGGGGAGCTGTTTTTT. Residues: CASSQPRRGRTGELFF.

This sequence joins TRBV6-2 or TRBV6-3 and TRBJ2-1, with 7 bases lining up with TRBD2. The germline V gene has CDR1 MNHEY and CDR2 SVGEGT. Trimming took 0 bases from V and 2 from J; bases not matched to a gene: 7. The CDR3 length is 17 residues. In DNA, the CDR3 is TGTGCCAGCAGTTACTCGCGGCTGGGGGGGACCTACAATGAGCAGTTCTTC. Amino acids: CASSYSRLGGTYNEQFF.

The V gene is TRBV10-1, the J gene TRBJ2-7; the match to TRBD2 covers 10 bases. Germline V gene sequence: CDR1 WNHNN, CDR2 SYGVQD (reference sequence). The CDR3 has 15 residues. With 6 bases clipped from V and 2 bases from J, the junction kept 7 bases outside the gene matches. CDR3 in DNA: TGCGCCAGCAGCCCCAGCGGGGGGGCCCCCTACGAGCAGTACTTC. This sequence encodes CASSPSGGAPYEQYF.

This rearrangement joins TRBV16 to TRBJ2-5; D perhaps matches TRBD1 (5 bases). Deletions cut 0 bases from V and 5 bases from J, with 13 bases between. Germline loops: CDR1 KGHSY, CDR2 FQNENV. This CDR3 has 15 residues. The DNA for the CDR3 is TGTGCCAGCAGCCAATCGATCCAGGGCCGGGAGACCCAGTACTTC. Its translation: CASSQSIQGRETQYF.

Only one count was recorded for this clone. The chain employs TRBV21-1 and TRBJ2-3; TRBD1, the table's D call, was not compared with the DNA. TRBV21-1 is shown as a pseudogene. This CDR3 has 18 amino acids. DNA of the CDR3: TGTGCCAGCAGCAAAGGGGACAGCCGACCCTTCGTCACAGATACGCAGTATTTT. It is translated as CASSKGDSRPFVTDTQYF.

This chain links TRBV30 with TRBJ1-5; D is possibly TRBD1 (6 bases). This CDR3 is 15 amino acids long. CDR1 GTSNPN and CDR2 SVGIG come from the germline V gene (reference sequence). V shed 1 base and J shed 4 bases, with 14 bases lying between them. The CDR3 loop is CAWSAPRTDNQPQHF. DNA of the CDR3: TGTGCCTGGAGTGCCCCTCGGACAGATAATCAGCCCCAGCATTTT.